This TCR beta chain was captured by sequencing in a study of T cell responses to AZD1222 COVID-19 vaccine (dated by TCRdb to 2020 to 2023). Background on the whole study: A total of 230 or so trial participants underwent TCR sequencing, of whom 207 received two doses of AZD1222 and 26 received two doses of the MenACWY control vaccine. Enrollment into the trials was organized by age into subgroups of 18-55, 56-69 and 70-plus years, and those subgroups contained roughly 160, 29 and 62 TCR-sequenced participants, respectively.

The CDR3 regions of human TCRbeta chains were subjected to immunosequencing. Per the source publication's procedure: TCRs in the repertoires were compared against a reference library of SARS-CoV-2-specific TCRs that had been generated with the MIRA antigen-specificity platform. Breadth was defined as the fraction of unique TCRs that were SARS-CoV-2-associated. Depth was defined as the fraction of total T cells that were SARS-CoV-2-associated. Using the MIRA data, each spike-specific TCR was assigned both to the spike region to which the TCR was reactive and to a CD4 or CD8 class. Log10-transformed breadth and depth values were compared by one-way ANOVA with Sidak's multiple comparisons tests. As stored in TCRdb, this immuneACCESS dataset retains in-frame rearrangements with V and J assigned. A fraction of the clones does not appear; measured against another copy, unresolved V genes explain less than half of the discrepancy, and the remainder lacks a known reason. The V and J calls and clone size are taken from that table; D and trimming were inferred from the DNA. The sample table contains 60,000 to 75,000 clones; only one count was recorded for about 83% of them. The ten largest clonotypes hold 3.5% to 4.5% of the sample.

In the case of this clone: Its binding antigen is unknown. Nothing much larger sits one base from this clone, and base qualities are not available.

Interpreted using the paper, the time point label stands for: about 28 days (+/-7) after the second vaccine dose. AZD1222 recipients given second doses at about 4 weeks or at about 12 weeks were pooled, since spike-specific TCR depth and breadth were not found to differ between the two schedules. Vaccinee samples were obtained from the UK trials COV001 and COV002, which included a single-blind randomized controlled phase 2/3 trial of AZD1222 (ChAdOx1 nCoV-19) in healthy adults. For TCRbeta chain sequencing, PBMC samples were collected from trial participants at day 0 and at day 28 after the second dose. The CDR3 numbers 14 residues from cysteine through phenylalanine. The CDR3 DNA has 42 bases and is translated from base 1. V lost 5 bases and J lost 3 bases, and the count of bases not matched to a germline gene is 5. CDR1 and CDR2 were assigned from the germline V gene as SGHVS and FQNEAQ. Overall results and qualifications from the work: CD4 TCRs associated with the vaccine covered the entire spike protein, and the dominant responses were in regions 160-218 and 743-854. Nearly half of unique spike-specific TCRs reportedly recognized epitopes outside regions mutated in the B.1.351 and B.1.1.7 variants. Spike-specific TCR breadth and depth rose significantly after two AZD1222 doses compared with day 0 and with MenACWY recipients. In the small 56-69-year group, the increase in depth fell short of significance, most likely because of low power. No day 14 peak-response samples were available, so repertoires were characterized only after the peak T cell response. Participants were mostly white British and included more females than males, and it was suggested by the authors that clonal diversity may have been underestimated. Only five to seven AZD1222 recipients were SARS-CoV-2 seropositive at baseline, limiting conclusions about previously exposed vaccinees.

The source was peripheral blood, collected 28 days after the second AZD1222 dose. Recombination joined TRBV7-8 with TRBJ1-2; 8 bases in the junction line up with TRBD1. This clonotype was obtained from an adult who received the AZD1222 COVID-19 vaccine. The CDR3 sequence is CASSRTGMDYGYTF. The bases read TGTGCCAGCAGCCGGACAGGGATGGACTATGGCTACACCTTC.